Listed below are T cell receptor beta chains from one sample, sequenced in a study of T cell responses to AZD1222 COVID-19 vaccine. The protocol was immunoSEQ multiplex PCR, while the TCRdb copy is restricted to in-frame clones and leaves out a portion. This sample has about 79,000 clones, with around 80% found just once. Sequenced material: peripheral blood, taken on day 0 of AZD1222 vaccination. The receptors derive from an adult in good health. Each CDR3 is given with its conserved first and last residue. The D gene is left open where the match is weak. Clone size is stated in some rows and not others, as once, few, many or a class when expanded.

J,D,size,V,CDR3,DNA
TRBJ2-3,NA,NA,TRBV10-2,CASSDRARDTQYF,TGCGCCAGCAGTGACAGGGCAAGGGATACGCAGTATTTT
TRBJ2-1,TRBD1,NA,TRBV19,CASSPRGTDNEQFF,TGTGCCAGTAGTCCCAGGGGGACAGACAATGAGCAGTTCTTC
TRBJ2-1,NA,once,TRBV25-1,CASRRGGGYNEQFF,TGTGCCAGCAGGAGGGGGGGAGGCTACAATGAGCAGTTCTTC
TRBJ2-2,TRBD1,NA,TRBV30,CAWGQGPAGELFF,TGTGCCTGGGGACAGGGCCCCGCCGGGGAGCTGTTTTTT
TRBJ2-1,NA,NA,TRBV3-1/TRBV3-2,CASSSPGEQFF,TGTGCCAGCAGCTCCCCGGGAGAGCAGTTCTTC
TRBJ2-7,TRBD2,NA,TRBV5-5,CASSLRLAGGPVEQYF,TGTGCCAGCAGCTTGAGACTAGCGGGAGGGCCGGTCGAGCAGTACTTC
TRBJ1-1,NA,NA,TRBV7-9,CASSLAATEAFF,TGTGCCAGCAGCTTGGCGGCCACGGAAGCTTTCTTT
TRBJ2-7,NA,NA,TRBV21-1,CASSSRTSGISYEQYF,TGTGCCAGCAGCTCTCGGACTAGCGGAATATCCTACGAGCAGTACTTC
TRBJ2-7,NA,NA,TRBV4-1,CASSPAITAYEQYF,TGCGCCAGCAGCCCAGCGATAACAGCTTACGAGCAGTACTTC
TRBJ1-6,NA,NA,TRBV5-1,CASSEQGLYNSPLHF,TGCGCCAGCAGCGAGCAGGGCCTCTATAATTCACCCCTCCACTTT
TRBJ1-6,TRBD1,NA,TRBV3-1/TRBV3-2,CASSLTGGGSPLHF,TGTGCCAGCAGCCTAACAGGGGGCGGTTCACCCCTCCACTTT
TRBJ2-2,TRBD1,NA,TRBV10-1,CASSENRGPMRELFF,TGCGCCAGCAGTGAGAATAGGGGGCCGATGAGGGAGCTGTTTTTT
TRBJ2-5,TRBD1,NA,TRBV5-1,CASSHNDRVETQYF,TGCGCCAGCAGCCATAACGACAGGGTCGAGACCCAGTACTTC
TRBJ1-2,NA,NA,TRBV2,CASSLGGVDYGYTF,TGTGCCAGCAGTCTAGGAGGGGTGGACTATGGCTACACCTTC
TRBJ1-6,TRBD1,NA,TRBV5-1,CASSSGQGNNSPLHF,TGCGCCAGCAGCTCCGGACAGGGGAACAATTCACCCCTCCACTTT
TRBJ2-5,TRBD1,NA,TRBV5-1,CASSYPDRSGQYF,TGCGCCAGCAGCTACCCGGACAGGTCGGGCCAGTACTTC
TRBJ1-2,NA,NA,TRBV15,CATSRDVGSYGYTF,TGTGCCACCAGCAGAGATGTAGGCAGTTATGGCTACACCTTC
TRBJ2-3,NA,NA,TRBV3-1/TRBV3-2,CASSQDVRGTTDTQYF,TGTGCCAGCAGCCAAGATGTTCGCGGGACCACAGATACGCAGTATTTT
TRBJ1-2,NA,NA,TRBV12-3/TRBV12-4,CASERGQGLGYTF,TGTGCCAGCGAACGCGGGCAGGGTCTTGGCTACACCTTC
TRBJ1-1,NA,NA,TRBV3-1/TRBV3-2,CASSPPGRENTEAFF,TGTGCCAGCAGCCCTCCGGGACGGGAGAACACTGAAGCTTTCTTT
TRBJ2-7,NA,NA,TRBV2,CASILQGTFGEQYF,TGTGCCAGCATACTACAGGGTACCTTCGGCGAGCAGTACTTC
TRBJ1-6,NA,NA,TRBV19,CASSIAGVNSPLHF,TGTGCCAGTAGTATTGCCGGGGTTAATTCACCCCTCCACTTT
TRBJ1-2,TRBD1,NA,TRBV19,CASSRGQGYGYTF,TGTGCCAGTAGTAGAGGACAGGGCTATGGCTACACCTTC
TRBJ2-7,NA,NA,TRBV30,CAWKREGGGGYEQYF,TGTGCCTGGAAAAGGGAAGGGGGCGGGGGCTACGAGCAGTACTTC
TRBJ1-1,NA,NA,TRBV19,CASSIDDRGGDTEAFF,TGTGCCAGTAGTATAGATGATCGGGGAGGGGATACTGAAGCTTTCTTT
TRBJ2-3,TRBD1,NA,TRBV10-1,CASSPIDRGSTQYF,TGCGCCAGCAGCCCGATCGACAGGGGAAGCACGCAGTATTTT
TRBJ1-1,NA,NA,TRBV30,CAWSVRIWGPEAFF,TGTGCCTGGAGTGTACGCATCTGGGGCCCTGAAGCTTTCTTT
TRBJ1-3,NA,NA,TRBV27,CASSLSGRGDSGNTIYF,TGTGCCAGCAGTTTATCGGGCAGGGGAGACTCTGGAAACACCATATATTTT